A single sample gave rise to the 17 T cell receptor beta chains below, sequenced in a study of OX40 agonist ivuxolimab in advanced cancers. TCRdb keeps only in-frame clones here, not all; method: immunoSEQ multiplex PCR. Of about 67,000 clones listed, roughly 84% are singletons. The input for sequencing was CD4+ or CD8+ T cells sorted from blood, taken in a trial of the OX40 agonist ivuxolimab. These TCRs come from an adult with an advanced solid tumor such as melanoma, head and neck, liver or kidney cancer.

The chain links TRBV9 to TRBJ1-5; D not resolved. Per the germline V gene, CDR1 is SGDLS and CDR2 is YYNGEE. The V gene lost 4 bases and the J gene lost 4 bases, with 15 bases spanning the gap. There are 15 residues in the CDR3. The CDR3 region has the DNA TGTGCCAGCAGCCCAGAGGCGTCAGTTAATCAGCCCCAGCATTTT. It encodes CASSPEASVNQPQHF.

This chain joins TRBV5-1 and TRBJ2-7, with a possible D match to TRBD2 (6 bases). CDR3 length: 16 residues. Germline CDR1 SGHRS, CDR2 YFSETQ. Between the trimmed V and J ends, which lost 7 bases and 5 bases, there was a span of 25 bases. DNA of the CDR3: TGCGCCAGCGGGGTCCGCTTCTTGGGGCCGGGGGACGAGCAGTACTTC. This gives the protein CASGVRFLGPGDEQYF.

The CDR3: CASSLESPYEQYF. CDR3 coding DNA: TGTGCCAGTAGTTTGGAGAGCCCCTACGAGCAGTACTTC. J is TRBJ2-7 and V is TRBV19, with no clear D. The CDR3 length is 13 residues. Germline values: CDR1 LNHDA, CDR2 SQIVND (reference sequence). V dropped 5 bases and J dropped 2 bases, with 10 bases sitting between them.

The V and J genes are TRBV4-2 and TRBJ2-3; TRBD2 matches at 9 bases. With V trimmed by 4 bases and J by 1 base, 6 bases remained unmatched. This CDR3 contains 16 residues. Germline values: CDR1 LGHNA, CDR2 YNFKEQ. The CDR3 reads CASSRDPSGGTDTQYF. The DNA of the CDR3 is TGTGCCAGCAGCCGTGACCCTAGCGGGGGCACAGATACGCAGTATTTT.

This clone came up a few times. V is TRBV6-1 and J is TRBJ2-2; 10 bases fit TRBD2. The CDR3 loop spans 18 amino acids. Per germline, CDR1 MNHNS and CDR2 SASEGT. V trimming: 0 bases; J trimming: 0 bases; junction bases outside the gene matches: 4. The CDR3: CASSEALSGGANTGELFF. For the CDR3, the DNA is TGTGCCAGCAGTGAAGCGCTCAGCGGGGGGGCGAACACCGGGGAGCTGTTTTTT.

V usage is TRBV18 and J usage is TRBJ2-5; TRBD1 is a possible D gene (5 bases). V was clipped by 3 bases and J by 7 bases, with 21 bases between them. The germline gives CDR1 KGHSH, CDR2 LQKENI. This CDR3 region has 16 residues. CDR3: CASSPPLVAGLTTQYF. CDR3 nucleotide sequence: TGTGCCAGCTCACCGCCACTCGTCGCAGGGTTGACGACCCAGTACTTC.

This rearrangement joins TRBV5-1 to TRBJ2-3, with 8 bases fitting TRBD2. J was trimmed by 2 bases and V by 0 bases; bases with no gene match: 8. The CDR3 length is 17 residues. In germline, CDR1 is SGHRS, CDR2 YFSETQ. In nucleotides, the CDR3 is TGCGCCAGCAGCTTGGACCTGCCTAGCGGGTACACAGATACGCAGTATTTT. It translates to CASSLDLPSGYTDTQYF.

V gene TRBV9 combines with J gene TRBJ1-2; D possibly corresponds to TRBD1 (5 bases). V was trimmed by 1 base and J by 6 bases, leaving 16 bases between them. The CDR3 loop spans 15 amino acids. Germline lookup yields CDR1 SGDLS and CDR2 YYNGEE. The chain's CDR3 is CASSVLPGGTDGYTF. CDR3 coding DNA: TGTGCCAGCAGCGTACTTCCGGGTGGGACGGATGGCTACACCTTC.

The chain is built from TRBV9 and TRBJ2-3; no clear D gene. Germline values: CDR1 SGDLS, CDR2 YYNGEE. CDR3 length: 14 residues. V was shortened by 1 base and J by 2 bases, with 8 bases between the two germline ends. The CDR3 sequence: CASSVRQTTDTQYF. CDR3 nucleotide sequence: TGTGCCAGCAGCGTAAGGCAGACCACAGATACGCAGTATTTT.

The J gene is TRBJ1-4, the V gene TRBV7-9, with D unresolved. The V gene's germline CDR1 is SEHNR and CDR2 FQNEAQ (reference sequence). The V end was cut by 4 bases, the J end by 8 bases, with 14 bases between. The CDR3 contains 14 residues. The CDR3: CASSSNDLGEKLFF. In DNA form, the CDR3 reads TGTGCCAGCAGCTCGAACGACCTGGGGGAAAAACTGTTTTTT.

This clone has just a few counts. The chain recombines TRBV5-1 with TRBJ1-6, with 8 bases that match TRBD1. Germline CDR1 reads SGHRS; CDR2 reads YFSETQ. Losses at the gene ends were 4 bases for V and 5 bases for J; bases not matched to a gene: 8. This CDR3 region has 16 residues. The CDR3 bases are TGCGCCAGCAGCAAGACAGGGGTCGCCGATAATTCACCCCTCCACTTT. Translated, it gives CASSKTGVADNSPLHF.

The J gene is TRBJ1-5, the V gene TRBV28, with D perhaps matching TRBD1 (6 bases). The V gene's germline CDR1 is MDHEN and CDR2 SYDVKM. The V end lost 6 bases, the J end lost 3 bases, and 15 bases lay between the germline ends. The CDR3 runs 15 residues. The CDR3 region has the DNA TGTGCCAGCAGAAACAACAGGGTCTACAATCAGCCCCAGCATTTT. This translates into CASRNNRVYNQPQHF.

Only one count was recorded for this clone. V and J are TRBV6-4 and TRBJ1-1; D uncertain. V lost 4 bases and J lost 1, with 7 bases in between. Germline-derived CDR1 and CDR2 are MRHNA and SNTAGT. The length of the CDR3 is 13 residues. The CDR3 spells CASSVSRNTEAFF. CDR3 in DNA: TGTGCCAGCAGTGTCAGCAGGAACACTGAAGCTTTCTTT.

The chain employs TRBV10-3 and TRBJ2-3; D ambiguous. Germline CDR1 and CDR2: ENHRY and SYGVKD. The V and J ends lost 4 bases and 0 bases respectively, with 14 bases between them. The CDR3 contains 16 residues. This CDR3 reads CAISATLHQSTDTQYF. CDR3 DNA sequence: TGTGCCATCAGTGCCACCCTACACCAAAGCACAGATACGCAGTATTTT.

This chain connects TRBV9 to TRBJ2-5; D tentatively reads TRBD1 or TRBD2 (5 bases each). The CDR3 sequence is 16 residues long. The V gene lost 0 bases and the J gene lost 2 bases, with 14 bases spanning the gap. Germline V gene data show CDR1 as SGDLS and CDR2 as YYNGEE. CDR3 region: CASSVALRDGQETQYF. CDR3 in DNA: TGTGCCAGCAGCGTAGCTCTGAGGGACGGTCAAGAGACCCAGTACTTC.

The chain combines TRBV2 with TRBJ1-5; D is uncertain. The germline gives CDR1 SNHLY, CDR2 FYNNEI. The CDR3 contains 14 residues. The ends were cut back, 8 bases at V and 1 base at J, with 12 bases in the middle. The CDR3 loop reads CASSRLGSNQPQHF. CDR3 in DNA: TGTGCCAGCTCCCGCCTTGGGAGCAATCAGCCCCAGCATTTT.

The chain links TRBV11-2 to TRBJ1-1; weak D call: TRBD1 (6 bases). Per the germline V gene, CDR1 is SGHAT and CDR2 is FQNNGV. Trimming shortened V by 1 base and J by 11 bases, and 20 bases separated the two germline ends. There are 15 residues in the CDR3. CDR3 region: CASSLVLGTSTGAFF. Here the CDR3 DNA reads TGTGCCAGCAGCTTAGTACTCGGGACATCCACCGGGGCTTTCTTT. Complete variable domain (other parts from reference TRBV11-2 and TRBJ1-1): EAGVAQSPRYKIIEKRQSVAFWCNPISGHATLYWYQQILGQGPKLLIQFQNNGVVDDSQLPKDRFSAERLKGVDSTLKIQPAKLEDSAVYLCASSLVLGTSTGAFFGQGTRLTVV.